A single sample is the source of the 23 T cell receptor beta chains below, sequenced in a study of cytomegalovirus exposure and HLA in healthy donors. The PCR had 60 Vbeta and 13 Jbeta primers. Method: immunoSEQ multiplex PCR; TCRdb's copy keeps in-frame clones and lacks some. Found here are 90,000 to 120,000 clones, more than 70% of them singletons; the top ten hold roughly 2%. The sequenced material came from PBMCs. The receptors derive from a man aged 18 to 29 in good health and CMV-seronegative.

The rearrangement uses TRBV19 and TRBJ1-5; unclear D gene. CDR3 size: 13 residues. V lost 7 bases, J lost 5 bases, and 12 bases lay in between. Germline CDR1 reads LNHDA; CDR2 reads SQIVND (reference sequence). CDR3 nucleotides: TGTGCCAGTACTCCCGGGAGCTATCAGCCCCAGCATTTT. Translated: CASTPGSYQPQHF.

The chain links TRBV5-6 to TRBJ2-7, with 8 bases aligning to TRBD2. J was trimmed by 2 bases and V by 4 bases; bases with no gene match: 2. The CDR3 contains 13 residues. CDR1 is SGHDT and CDR2 is YYEEEE in the germline V gene. This CDR3 is CASSAGGTYEQYF. CDR3 coding DNA: TGTGCCAGCAGCGCGGGGGGTACCTACGAGCAGTACTTC.

V usage is TRBV19 and J usage is TRBJ2-6; D is perhaps TRBD1 (5 bases). The CDR3 extends over 15 amino acids. The ends were cut back, 6 bases at V and 4 bases at J, with 13 bases in the middle. Germline CDR1 LNHDA, CDR2 SQIVND (reference sequence). The CDR3, as DNA: TGTGCCAGTAGATACAGGCCCCTCGGGGCCAACGTCCTGACTTTC. Protein: CASRYRPLGANVLTF.

The chain links TRBV5-1 to TRBJ2-5; 8 bases map to TRBD2. Germline-derived CDR1 and CDR2 are SGHRS and YFSETQ. V was clipped by 4 bases and J by 6 bases; unmatched bases: 8. The CDR3 loop spans 14 amino acids. The CDR3 reads CASSQRGGHQTQYF. The DNA of the CDR3 is TGCGCCAGCAGCCAACGGGGGGGTCACCAGACCCAGTACTTC.

The chain employs TRBV9 and TRBJ2-7; weak D call: TRBD1 (5 bases). V was pared by 0 bases and J by 5 bases, with 15 bases between. The CDR3 extends over 15 amino acids. Germline-derived CDR1 and CDR2 are SGDLS and YYNGEE. The CDR3 DNA is TGTGCCAGCAGCGTAGATCCCCAGGGTATCCACGAGCAGTACTTC. Its translation: CASSVDPQGIHEQYF. Combining the CDR3 with reference TRBV9 and TRBJ2-7 gives the whole variable domain DSGVTQTPKHLITATGQRVTLRCSPRSGDLSVYWYQQSLDQGLQFLIQYYNGEERAKGNILERFSAQQFPDLHSELNLSSLELGDSALYFCASSVDPQGIHEQYFGPGTRLTVT.

V is TRBV9 and J is TRBJ2-2, with D possibly TRBD2 on 7 matching bases. This CDR3 has 14 residues. Trimming left V 7 bases short and J 3 bases short, with 13 bases between. CDR1 and CDR2 from the germline V gene are SGDLS and YYNGEE. This chain's CDR3 is CASGGAGYTGELFF. The CDR3 nucleotides are TGTGCCAGCGGGGGGGCGGGGTACACCGGGGAGCTGTTTTTT.

The rearrangement joins TRBV6-5 to TRBJ1-1, with 7 nucleotides matching TRBD1. The CDR3 loop spans 14 amino acids. Germline CDR1 MNHEY, CDR2 SVGAGI. The junction had 6 bases not matched to a gene; V was cut back by 2 bases and J by 6 bases. CDR3 bases: TGTGCCAGCAGTTACAGGGGGCGTGTCCCTGAAGCTTTCTTT. It encodes CASSYRGRVPEAFF.

This rearrangement joins TRBV5-4 to TRBJ1-2; D is possibly TRBD1 (5 bases). CDR3 size: 14 residues. V was clipped by 2 bases and J by 6 bases, with 14 bases between them. The germline CDR1 and CDR2 sequences are SGHNT and YYREEE (reference sequence). CDR3 sequence: CASSFPGLTNGYTF. The DNA for the CDR3 is TGTGCCAGCAGCTTCCCGGGACTGACAAATGGCTACACCTTC.

This clone was observed a single time. The V and J genes are TRBV18 and TRBJ2-7, with a tentative D call TRBD2 (6 bases). The CDR3 covers 15 residues. Germline V CDR1 and CDR2: KGHSH, LQKENI. V lost 3 bases to trimming and J lost 4 bases, with 16 bases between them. For the CDR3, the DNA is TGTGCCAGCTCACCTGAAGGACTACCCAATTACGAGCAGTACTTC. Its translation is CASSPEGLPNYEQYF.

V usage is TRBV15 and J usage is TRBJ2-7; a weak D match, TRBD2 (6 bases). The CDR3 loop spans 16 amino acids. Trimming left V 1 base short and J 5 bases short, with 18 bases between. CDR1 is LNHNV and CDR2 is YYDKDF in the germline V gene (reference sequence). The CDR3 reads CATSRGGLGGNHEQYF. The DNA for the CDR3 is TGTGCCACCAGCAGAGGCGGTTTAGGAGGGAACCACGAGCAGTACTTC.

V and J are TRBV5-8 and TRBJ1-4; 8 positions match TRBD1. CDR1 SGHTS and CDR2 YDEGEE come from the germline V gene. V lost 4 bases, J lost 4 bases, and 9 bases stayed unmatched. The CDR3 is made up of 16 amino acids. CDR3 in amino acids: CASSRWDRRNNEKLFF. CDR3 nucleotide sequence: TGTGCCAGCAGCCGGTGGGACAGGAGAAATAATGAAAAACTGTTTTTT.

CDR3 coding DNA: TGTGCCAGCAGCCCAGGACAGGGTGGTGAAAAACTGTTTTTT. Its translation is CASSPGQGGEKLFF. J is TRBJ1-4 and V is TRBV7-2; 8 bases are shared with TRBD1. The CDR3 loop spans 14 amino acids. V shed 5 bases, J shed 7 bases, and the junction held 6 bases outside the gene matches. CDR1 and CDR2 from the germline V gene are SGHTA and FQGNSA.

This chain links TRBV6-6 with TRBJ1-1; 7 bases align to TRBD1. The CDR3 runs to 14 residues. Germline CDR1 is MNHNY and CDR2 is SVGAGI (reference sequence). V dropped 7 bases and J dropped 6; count of bases not matched to a gene: 11. The CDR3 region has the DNA TGTGCCAGCACCTACAGGGGTGGGCCTCCTGAAGCTTTCTTT. This translates into CASTYRGGPPEAFF.

This chain links TRBV2 with TRBJ2-6, with 7 bases aligning to TRBD1. The CDR3 is made up of 18 amino acids. Germline V gives CDR1 SNHLY, CDR2 FYNNEI. V trimming: 0 bases; J trimming: 0 bases; junction bases outside the gene matches: 5. For the CDR3, the DNA is TGTGCCAGCAGTGAAGCACTCGGACAGGCCTCTGGGGCCAACGTCCTGACTTTC. Translating it yields CASSEALGQASGANVLTF.

The chain couples TRBV25-1 to TRBJ1-1; D uncertain. V shed 6 bases and J shed 4 bases, with 12 bases lying between them. The CDR3 is 13 residues long. Germline V gene lookup returns CDR1 MGHDK and CDR2 SYGVNS. The CDR3 loop reads CASSGIGVTEAFF. CDR3 DNA: TGTGCCAGCAGCGGCATCGGGGTCACTGAAGCTTTCTTT.

The chain has TRBV28 and TRBJ1-5; a possible D gene is TRBD1 (6 bases). The germline CDR1 and CDR2 sequences are MDHEN and SYDVKM. The ends were cut back, 3 bases at V and 10 bases at J, with 16 bases in the middle. This CDR3 region has 14 residues. As DNA, the CDR3 is TGTGCCAGCAGTTTTCTGGGACAAGGTATCCCCCAGCATTTT. Its translation: CASSFLGQGIPQHF.

The chain carries TRBV29-1 and TRBJ1-1; TRBD1 is a possible D gene (5 bases). The germline CDR1 and CDR2 sequences are SQVTM and ANQGSEA. Trimming stripped 5 bases from V and 1 base from J, with 23 bases between. The CDR3 runs to 17 residues. CDR3 protein: CSVLLFRGGRGNTEAFF. DNA of the CDR3: TGCAGCGTTCTGCTTTTTAGGGGTGGGAGGGGGAACACTGAAGCTTTCTTT. Full variable domain (missing parts from reference TRBV29-1 and TRBJ1-1): SAVISQKPSRDICQRGTSLTIQCQVDSQVTMMFWYRQQPGQSLTLIATANQGSEATYESGFVIDKFPISRPNLTFSTLTVSNMSPEDSSIYLCSVLLFRGGRGNTEAFFGQGTRLTVV.

The chain uses TRBV13 and TRBJ2-7; 8 bases are a match to TRBD2. CDR1 and CDR2 (germline): PRHDT, FYEKMQ (reference sequence). The V gene end was trimmed by 3 bases and the J gene end by 7 bases; junction bases not matched to a gene: 2. CDR3 length: 12 amino acids. As DNA, the CDR3 is TGTGCCAGCAGCTTGGGACTAGAGGAGCAGTACTTC. Residues: CASSLGLEEQYF.

The CDR3 loop reads CASSLQDRMNTEAFF. In DNA, the CDR3 is TGTGCCAGCAGCCTTCAAGACAGAATGAACACTGAAGCTTTCTTT. The V call is TRBV6-1, the J call TRBJ1-1; D is possibly TRBD1 (5 bases). The V end lost 6 bases, the J end lost 0 bases, and 14 bases lay between the germline ends. The CDR3 spans 15 residues. The germline V gene has CDR1 MNHNS and CDR2 SASEGT.

V usage is TRBV19 and J usage is TRBJ1-1; D not resolved. The V and J ends lost 6 bases and 1 base respectively, with 6 bases between them. CDR3 length: 12 residues. Germline V CDR1 and CDR2: LNHDA, SQIVND (reference sequence). The CDR3: CASSRQNTEAFF. The CDR3 DNA reads TGTGCCAGTAGCAGGCAGAACACTGAAGCTTTCTTT.

The V and J genes are TRBV25-1 and TRBJ2-1; 7 nucleotides agree with TRBD2. With 8 bases clipped from V and 3 bases from J, the junction kept 19 bases outside the gene matches. CDR1 is MGHDK and CDR2 is SYGVNS in the germline V gene. This CDR3 is built from 18 residues. The CDR3 here is CASGFLTSVGGIYNEQFF. CDR3 bases: TGTGCCAGCGGATTTCTCACTAGCGTTGGGGGGATCTACAATGAGCAGTTCTTC.

This clone was counted a few times. J is TRBJ2-3 and V is TRBV6-1, with D tentatively TRBD2 (6 bases). The CDR3 loop spans 15 amino acids. The V gene lost 6 bases and the J gene lost 3 bases, with 16 bases spanning the gap. Germline lookup yields CDR1 MNHNS and CDR2 SASEGT. This CDR3 reads CASRGGLAGTDTQYF. Written as DNA, the CDR3 is TGTGCCAGCAGGGGGGGATTGGCGGGGACAGATACGCAGTATTTT.

This clone was seen only once. The genes are TRBV19 and TRBJ1-5; 8 bases agree with TRBD1. The V gene end was trimmed by 6 bases and the J gene end by 7 bases; junction bases not matched to a gene: 11. The CDR3 has 15 residues. Germline V lookup: CDR1 LNHDA, CDR2 SQIVND (reference sequence). The CDR3: CASSRGQGKGQPQHF. The CDR3, as DNA: TGTGCCAGTAGCCGTGGACAGGGAAAAGGGCAGCCCCAGCATTTT.